This T cell receptor beta chain was profiled in a study of T cell changes during pregnancy in multiple sclerosis. The repertoire was sequenced with immunoSEQ multiplex PCR; TCRdb's copy has only in-frame clones and lacks some. The sample has fewer than 70,000 clones, roughly 92% seen once. The clonotype originates from a female donor in good health, enrolled as a control in a pregnancy study. This specimen was CD8+ T cells from peripheral blood mononuclear cells, taken in the third trimester of pregnancy.

CDR3 amino acids: CASSEASGQADTEAFF. CDR3 in DNA: TGTGCCAGCAGTGAAGCCTCGGGACAGGCGGACACTGAAGCTTTCTTT. The chain joins TRBV6-1 to TRBJ1-1; 8 bases are a match to TRBD1. The V and J ends lost 0 bases and 3 bases, in that order; junction bases with no gene match: 6. Germline V lookup: CDR1 MNHNS, CDR2 SASEGT. The length of the CDR3 is 16 residues.